Sequencing of this T cell receptor (beta chain) was carried out in a study of T cell changes during pregnancy in multiple sclerosis. With V trimmed by 1 base and J by 4 bases, 3 bases remained unmatched. Germline V gene sequence: CDR1 SGHTA, CDR2 FQGNSA. The CDR3 sequence is 15 residues long. Generated by immunoSEQ multiplex PCR, the TCRdb table keeps only in-frame clones and is missing some. Of about 93,000 clones listed, 85% to 95% are singletons. The specimen comprised peripheral blood, sampled before pregnancy. This sequence joins TRBV7-2 and TRBJ1-3, with 8 bases fitting TRBD1. The source of this sequence is a female donor with multiple sclerosis, enrolled in a pregnancy study. CDR3 DNA sequence: TGTGCCAGCAGCTTAGTTGGGACAGGCGGAAACACCATATATTTT. As protein: CASSLVGTGGNTIYF.